The 11 T cell receptor beta chains reported below all come from one sample, sequenced in a study of blood T cell repertoires in COVID-19. Libraries were prepared by immunoSEQ multiplex PCR; TCRdb keeps only in-frame clonotypes and omits some of them. The sample gives under 300,000 clones, roughly four fifths of which show up once; roughly 2% is in the top ten. The specimen was peripheral blood. Source of these receptors: a man aged 25 to 40 who had recovered from COVID-19.

V usage is TRBV4-1 and J usage is TRBJ2-4; D gene uncertain. The ends were cut back, 1 base at V and 0 bases at J, with 10 bases in the middle. The CDR3 length is 16 residues. Germline V lookup: CDR1 MGHRA, CDR2 YSYEKL. The CDR3 spells CASSQGAAIAKNIQYF. In nucleotides, the CDR3 is TGCGCCAGCAGCCAAGGGGCAGCAATAGCCAAAAACATTCAGTACTTC.

The chain links TRBV28 to TRBJ1-2; D is uncertain. V dropped 4 bases and J dropped 7 bases, with 16 bases sitting between them. The germline V gene has CDR1 MDHEN and CDR2 SYDVKM. CDR3 length equals 14 residues. The CDR3 sequence: CASSSPGGFPGYTF. The CDR3 nucleotides are TGTGCCAGCAGTTCGCCAGGCGGGTTTCCTGGCTACACCTTC.

V is TRBV5-4 and J is TRBJ1-2, with TRBD1 identical over 7 bases. Germline V gene data show CDR1 as SGHNT and CDR2 as YYREEE (reference sequence). This CDR3 is built from 17 residues. The ends lost 4 bases at V and 4 bases at J; junction bases unmatched: 16. The DNA of the CDR3 is TGTGCCAGCAGCCACAAAGAGACTCAACAGGGGAGCTATGGCTACACCTTC. Encoded protein: CASSHKETQQGSYGYTF.

The J gene is TRBJ2-2, the V gene TRBV4-2; D not resolved. The V and J ends lost 0 bases and 4 bases respectively, with 15 bases between them. Germline CDR1 reads LGHNA; CDR2 reads YNFKEQ. The CDR3 has 17 residues. DNA for the CDR3: TGTGCCAGCAGCCAAGATCGGTTATCGGGTATCACCGGGGAGCTGTTTTTT. Translating gives CASSQDRLSGITGELFF.

The chain recombines TRBV7-8 with TRBJ2-4; 9 bases map to TRBD1. This CDR3 contains 16 residues. The V segment lost 1 base and the J segment 6 bases; nucleotides outside the gene matches: 7. The V gene's germline CDR1 is SGHVS and CDR2 FQNEAQ. CDR3 bases: TGTGCCAGCAGCTTAGACCTACTACAGGGGGCAAACATTCAGTACTTC. This sequence encodes CASSLDLLQGANIQYF. Supplemented by reference TRBV7-8 and TRBJ2-4, the full variable domain reads GAGVSQSPRYKVAKRGQDVALRCDPISGHVSLFWYQQALGQGPEFLTYFQNEAQLDKSGLPSDRFFAERPEGSVSTLKIQRTQQEDSAVYLCASSLDLLQGANIQYFGAGTRLSVL.

The rearrangement uses TRBV5-6 and TRBJ2-2; TRBD1 matches 8 bases. CDR3 length equals 15 residues. Germline V gene lookup returns CDR1 SGHDT and CDR2 YYEEEE. Losses at the gene ends were 5 bases for V and 3 bases for J; bases not matched to a gene: 6. Written as DNA, the CDR3 is TGTGCCAGCAGGTTACAGGGGGTAGACACCGGGGAGCTGTTTTTT. Residues: CASRLQGVDTGELFF.

The chain employs TRBV2 and TRBJ2-1, with TRBD2 identical over 7 bases. The CDR3 has 12 amino acids. V lost 6 bases, J lost 10 bases, and 6 bases stayed unmatched. Germline CDR1 is SNHLY and CDR2 is FYNNEI. The CDR3 DNA reads TGTGCCAGCAGCGCCGAAGCGGGGGAGCAGTTCTTC. It yields the protein CASSAEAGEQFF. Drawing the rest from reference TRBV2 and TRBJ2-1, the complete variable domain is EPEVTQTPSHQVTQMGQEVILRCVPISNHLYFYWYRQILGQKVEFLVSFYNNEISEKSEIFDDQFSVERPDGSNFTLKIRSTKLEDSAMYFCASSAEAGEQFFGPGTRLTVL.

A remark on this clone: Distinct nucleotide sequences in the sample also encode this CDR3. This chain joins TRBV4-1 and TRBJ1-5; D remains unclear. The V and J ends lost 0 bases and 7 bases respectively, with 7 bases between them. The CDR3 runs 13 residues. The germline V gene has CDR1 MGHRA and CDR2 YSYEKL. CDR3 residues: CASSQDRGQPQHF. CDR3 in DNA: TGCGCCAGCAGCCAAGATCGTGGCCAGCCCCAGCATTTT.

CDR3: CASSQTGTTYEQYF. DNA of the CDR3: TGCGCCAGCAGCCAGACAGGGACCACCTACGAGCAGTACTTC. The chain uses TRBV5-1 and TRBJ2-7, with 7 bases that match TRBD1. J lost 2 bases, V lost 4 bases, and 6 bases had no gene match. CDR3 length: 14 amino acids. The germline gives CDR1 SGHRS, CDR2 YFSETQ.

The chain links TRBV6-5 to TRBJ1-4; possibly TRBD1 for D (5 bases). The CDR3 extends over 14 amino acids. Trimming left V 0 bases short and J 8 bases short, with 10 bases between. CDR1 MNHEY and CDR2 SVGAGI come from the germline V gene. CDR3 coding DNA: TGTGCCAGCAGTTACTCGGGGGGTGGCGAAAAACTGTTTTTT. Encoded protein: CASSYSGGGEKLFF.

This rearrangement joins TRBV6-5 to TRBJ2-1; 10 bases match TRBD2. Germline-derived CDR1 and CDR2 are MNHEY and SVGAGI. Trimming removed 6 bases from V and 12 bases from J; junction bases left unmatched: 5. This CDR3 has 12 residues. Here the CDR3 DNA reads TGTGCCAGCAGGGACTTAGCGGGGGGGCAGTTCTTC. The encoded protein is CASRDLAGGQFF.